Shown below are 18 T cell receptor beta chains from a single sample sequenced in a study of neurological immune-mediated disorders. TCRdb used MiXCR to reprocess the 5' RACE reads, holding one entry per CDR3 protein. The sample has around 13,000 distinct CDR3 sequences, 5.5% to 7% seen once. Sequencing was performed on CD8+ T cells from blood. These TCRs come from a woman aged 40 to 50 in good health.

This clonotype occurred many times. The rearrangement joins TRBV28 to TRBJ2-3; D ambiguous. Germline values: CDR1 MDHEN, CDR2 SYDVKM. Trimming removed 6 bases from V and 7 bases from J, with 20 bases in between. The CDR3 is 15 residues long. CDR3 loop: CASRQDRTKSHTQYF. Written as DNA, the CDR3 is TGTGCCAGCAGGCAAGACCGGACCAAGAGCCATACGCAGTATTTT.

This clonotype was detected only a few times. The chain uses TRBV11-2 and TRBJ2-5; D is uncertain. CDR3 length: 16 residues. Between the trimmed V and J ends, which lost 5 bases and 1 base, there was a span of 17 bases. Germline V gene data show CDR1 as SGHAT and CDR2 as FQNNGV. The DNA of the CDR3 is TGTGCCAGCAGCCCCAGTCAGTTGACTGTCCAAGAGACCCAGTACTTC. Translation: CASSPSQLTVQETQYF.

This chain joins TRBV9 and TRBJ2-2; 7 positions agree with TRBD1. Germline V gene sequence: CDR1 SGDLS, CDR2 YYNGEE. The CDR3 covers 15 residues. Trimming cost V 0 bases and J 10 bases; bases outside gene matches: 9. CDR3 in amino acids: CASSVGYRGSLELFF. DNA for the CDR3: TGTGCCAGCAGCGTAGGGTACAGGGGATCTCTGGAGCTGTTTTTT.

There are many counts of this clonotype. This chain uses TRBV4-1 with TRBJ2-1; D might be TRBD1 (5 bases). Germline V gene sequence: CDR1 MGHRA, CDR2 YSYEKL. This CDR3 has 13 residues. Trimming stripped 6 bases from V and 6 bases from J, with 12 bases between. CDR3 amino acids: CASRPEGANEQFF. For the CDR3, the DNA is TGCGCCAGCAGGCCCGAAGGGGCCAATGAGCAGTTCTTC.

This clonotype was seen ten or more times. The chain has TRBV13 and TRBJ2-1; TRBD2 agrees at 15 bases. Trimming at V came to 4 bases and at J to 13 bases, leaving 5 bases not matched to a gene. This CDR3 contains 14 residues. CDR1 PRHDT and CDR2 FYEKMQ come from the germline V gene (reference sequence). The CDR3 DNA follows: TGTGCCAGCAGCTCGGGACTAGCGGGAGGCCACCAGTTCTTC. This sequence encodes CASSSGLAGGHQFF. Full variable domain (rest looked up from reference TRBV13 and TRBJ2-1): AAGVIQSPRHLIKEKRETATLKCYPIPRHDTVYWYQQGPGQDPQFLISFYEKMQSDKGSIPDRFSAQQFSDYHSELNMSSLELGDSALYFCASSSGLAGGHQFFGPGTRLTVL.

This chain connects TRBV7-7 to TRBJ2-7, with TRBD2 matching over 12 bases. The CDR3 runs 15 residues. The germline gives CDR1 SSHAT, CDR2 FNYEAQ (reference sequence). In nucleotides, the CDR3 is TGTGCTAAGAGCCCAGGACTAGCGGGAACCTACGAGCAGTACTTC. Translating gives CAKSPGLAGTYEQYF.

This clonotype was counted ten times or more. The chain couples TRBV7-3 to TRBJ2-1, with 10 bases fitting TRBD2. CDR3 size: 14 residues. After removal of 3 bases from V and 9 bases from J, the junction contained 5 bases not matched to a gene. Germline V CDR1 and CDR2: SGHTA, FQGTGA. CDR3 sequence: CASSFSGGASEQFF. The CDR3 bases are TGTGCCAGCAGCTTCAGCGGGGGGGCCAGTGAGCAGTTCTTC.

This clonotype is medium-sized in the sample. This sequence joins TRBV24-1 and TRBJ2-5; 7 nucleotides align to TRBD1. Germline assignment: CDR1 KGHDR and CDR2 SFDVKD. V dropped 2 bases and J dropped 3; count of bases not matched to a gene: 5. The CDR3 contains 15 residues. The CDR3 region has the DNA TGTGCCACCAGTGATTCTAGGACAGGTGAAGAGACCCAGTACTTC. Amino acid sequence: CATSDSRTGEETQYF.

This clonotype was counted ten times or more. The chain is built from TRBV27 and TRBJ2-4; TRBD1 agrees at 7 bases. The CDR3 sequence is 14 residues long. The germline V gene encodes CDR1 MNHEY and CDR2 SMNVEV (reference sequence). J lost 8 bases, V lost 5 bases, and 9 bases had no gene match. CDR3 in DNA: TGTGCCAGCAGTGAGGGGGCGCTTATGGACATTCAGTACTTC. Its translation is CASSEGALMDIQYF.

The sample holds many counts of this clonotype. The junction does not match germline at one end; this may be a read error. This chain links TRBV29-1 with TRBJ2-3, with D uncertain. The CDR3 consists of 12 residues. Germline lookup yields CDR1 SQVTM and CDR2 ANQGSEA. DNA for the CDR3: TGCAGCGTAGAAGGTATTGTAGATACGCAGTATTTT. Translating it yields CSVEGIVDTQYF.

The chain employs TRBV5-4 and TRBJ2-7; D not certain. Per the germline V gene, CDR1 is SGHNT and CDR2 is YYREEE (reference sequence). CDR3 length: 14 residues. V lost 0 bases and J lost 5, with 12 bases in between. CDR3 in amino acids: CASSLAGGRDEQYF. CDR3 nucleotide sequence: TGTGCCAGCAGCTTGGCCGGTGGAAGGGACGAGCAGTACTTC.

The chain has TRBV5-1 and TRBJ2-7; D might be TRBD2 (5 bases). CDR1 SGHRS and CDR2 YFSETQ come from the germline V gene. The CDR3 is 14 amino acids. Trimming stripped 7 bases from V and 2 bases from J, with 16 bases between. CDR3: CASSSGITTYEQYF. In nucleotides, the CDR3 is TGCGCCAGCTCCTCCGGGATTACTACCTACGAGCAGTACTTC.

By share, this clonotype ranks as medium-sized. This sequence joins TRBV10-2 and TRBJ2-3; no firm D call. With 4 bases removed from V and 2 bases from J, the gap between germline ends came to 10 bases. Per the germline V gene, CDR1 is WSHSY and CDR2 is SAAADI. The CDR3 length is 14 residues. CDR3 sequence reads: CASSGAPYTDTQYF. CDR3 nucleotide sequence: TGCGCCAGCAGTGGGGCTCCTTACACAGATACGCAGTATTTT.

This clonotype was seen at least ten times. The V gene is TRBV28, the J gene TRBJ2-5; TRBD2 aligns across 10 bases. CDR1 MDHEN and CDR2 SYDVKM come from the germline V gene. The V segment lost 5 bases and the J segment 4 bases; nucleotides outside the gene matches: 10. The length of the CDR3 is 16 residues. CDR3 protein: CASSNGPGLALETQYF. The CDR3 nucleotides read TGTGCCAGCAGTAACGGACCGGGACTAGCGTTAGAGACCCAGTACTTC.

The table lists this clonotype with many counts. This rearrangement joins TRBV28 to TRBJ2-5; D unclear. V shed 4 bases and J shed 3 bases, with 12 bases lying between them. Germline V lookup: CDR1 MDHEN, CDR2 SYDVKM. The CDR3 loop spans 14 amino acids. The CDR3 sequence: CASSSPAVKETQYF. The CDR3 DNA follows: TGTGCCAGCAGTTCTCCCGCGGTAAAAGAGACCCAGTACTTC. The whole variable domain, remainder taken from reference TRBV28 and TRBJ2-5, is DVKVTQSSRYLVKRTGEKVFLECVQDMDHENMFWYRQDPGLGLRLIYFSYDVKMKEKGDIPEGYSVSREKKERFSLILESASTNQTSMYLCASSSPAVKETQYFGPGTRLLVL.

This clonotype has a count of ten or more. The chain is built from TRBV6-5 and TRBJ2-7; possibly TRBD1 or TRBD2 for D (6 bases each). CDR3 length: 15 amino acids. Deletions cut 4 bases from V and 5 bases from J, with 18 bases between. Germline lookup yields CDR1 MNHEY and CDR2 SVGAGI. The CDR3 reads CASSSGEGGRHEQYF. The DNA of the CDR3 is TGTGCCAGCAGTTCTGGGGAAGGGGGGAGGCACGAGCAGTACTTC.

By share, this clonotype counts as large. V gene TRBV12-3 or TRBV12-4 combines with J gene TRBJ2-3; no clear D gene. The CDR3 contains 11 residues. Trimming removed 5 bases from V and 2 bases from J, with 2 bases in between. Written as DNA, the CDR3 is TGTGCCAGCAGTGACACAGATACGCAGTATTTT. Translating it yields CASSDTDTQYF.

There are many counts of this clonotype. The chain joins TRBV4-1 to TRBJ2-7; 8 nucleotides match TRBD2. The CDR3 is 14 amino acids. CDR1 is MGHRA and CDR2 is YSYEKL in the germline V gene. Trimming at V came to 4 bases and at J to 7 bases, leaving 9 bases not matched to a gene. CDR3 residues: CASSPSAGAVEQYF. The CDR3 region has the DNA TGCGCCAGCAGCCCCTCAGCGGGGGCGGTAGAGCAGTACTTC.